The source of this T cell receptor beta chain is a study of T cells after yellow fever vaccination. Findings and caveats of the study: Only a minor proportion of clonotypes was detected across both CD4 and CD8 compartments. Post-booster reappearance was seen for most primary-vaccination clones (around 96% CD4, around 90% CD8).

This clonotype was counted between two and nine times. The antigen is undetermined. UMIs were added to TCR cDNA along with a universal primer site when it was made by 5'RACE template switching. From the 5' RACE reads, TCRdb called clonotypes with MiXCR, one entry per CDR3 protein. This sample has 250,000 to 350,000 distinct CDR3 sequences, with roughly 6.8% found just once. V shed 4 bases and J 4 bases; nucleotides not matched to a gene: 17. The CDR3 contains 18 residues. The germline V gene has CDR1 SGHAT and CDR2 FQNNGV. This specimen consisted of PBMCs, obtained roughly 46 days after the first yellow fever vaccination. The chain carries TRBV11-2 and TRBJ1-2, with 8 bases identical to TRBD1. This TCR was recovered from a man aged 18 to 30 who received the YFV17D yellow fever vaccine. The CDR3 DNA sequence: TGTGCCAGCAGCTCTTTTCGGGACAGGACAACTGGTGGCTATGGCTACACCTTC. Translated, it gives CASSSFRDRTTGGYGYTF.